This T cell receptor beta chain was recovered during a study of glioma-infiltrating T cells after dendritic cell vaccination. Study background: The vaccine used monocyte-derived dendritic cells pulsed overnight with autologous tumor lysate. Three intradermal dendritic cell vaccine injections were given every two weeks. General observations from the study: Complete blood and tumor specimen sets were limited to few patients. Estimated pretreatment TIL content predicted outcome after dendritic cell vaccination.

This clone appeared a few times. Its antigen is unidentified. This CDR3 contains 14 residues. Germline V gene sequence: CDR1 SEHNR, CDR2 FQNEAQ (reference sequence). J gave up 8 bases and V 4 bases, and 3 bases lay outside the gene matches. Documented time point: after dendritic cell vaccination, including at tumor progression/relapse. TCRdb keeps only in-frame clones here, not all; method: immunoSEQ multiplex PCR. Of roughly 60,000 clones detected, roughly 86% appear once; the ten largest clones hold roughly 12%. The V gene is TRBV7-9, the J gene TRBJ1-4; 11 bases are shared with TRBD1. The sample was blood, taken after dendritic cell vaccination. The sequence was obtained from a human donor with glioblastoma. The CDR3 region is CASSSRDRGEKLFF. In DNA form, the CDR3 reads TGTGCCAGCAGCTCCCGGGACAGGGGGGAAAAACTGTTTTTT.